This T cell receptor (beta chain) was obtained from a study of blood T cell repertoires in COVID-19 (dated by TCRdb to 2018 to 2020). At the level of the whole study: Samples covering the acute and convalescent phases of COVID-19 were provided by collaborators in the United States, Italy and Spain. The prospective study material was composed of cDNA or gDNA derived from T cells, B-cell-depleted T cells, or PBMCs. Where available, HLA class I and class II types were taken from metadata supplied by the sample provider and were not determined by assay-based typing. A de-identified subject ID, COVID-19 status, age in years and sex were almost always included in the sample metadata. The samples were drawn from the first 160 participants of the ongoing ImmuneRACE study and from 950 to 1,500 subjects provided by 6 global collaborators. The repertoires were made available in a free public database intended to serve as a resource for research on the immune response to SARS-CoV-2. Deeply sampled blood TCRbeta repertoires from subjects exposed to, actively infected with, or recovered from COVID-19 were included in the dataset. Paper-wide results and their limitations: How much clinical and demographic metadata was included differed by source and by participant, and the metadata was provided uncurated.

A remark on this clone: Which antigen it targets is not known. Per-base qualities were not stored, and no clone one base away is much larger.

V is shortened by 5 bases, J by 5 bases, and the region joining them spans 21 bases. Per the germline V gene (reference sequence), SEHNR is the CDR1 and FQNEAQ is the CDR2. Spanning cysteine to phenylalanine, the CDR3 consists of 16 amino acids. The retained sequence is limited to the CDR3, 48 bases, with the frame set at the first base. Collaborating institutions collected whole blood in K2EDTA tubes following their own protocols. Collaborator samples were shipped for TCRbeta analysis as frozen whole blood, isolated PBMCs, or DNA extracted from either sample type. The immunoSEQ Assay, a bias-controlled multiplex PCR, was used to amplify TCRbeta CDR3 regions from genomic DNA. Concerning the study's data processing: The number of nucleated cells in each sample was estimated by amplification of reference gene primers within the assay. To quantify the absolute abundance of each unique TCRbeta CDR3 rearrangement, sequence reads were collapsed and filtered. For each sample, productive Simpson clonality was calculated as the square root of Simpson's diversity index over productive rearrangements. In TCRdb, the immuneACCESS table is reduced to in-frame sequences with V and J assigned. These tables do not hold every clone; where another copy was compared, an unresolved V gene accounts for under half, and the others remain unexplained. V and J calls and clone size are copied from that table; D and trimming were computed from the DNA. A total of some 120,000 clones appear in this sample, around four fifths of them only once. The top ten constitute under 3% of the sample.

This receptor was taken from a young man with acute or convalescent COVID-19. The sequence links TRBV7-9 to TRBJ2-5; the D region possibly corresponds to TRBD1 (6 bases align). The sample consisted of peripheral blood. The CDR3 protein sequence reads: CASSAQQLTGSETQYF. The DNA reads as follows: TGTGCCAGCAGCGCACAGCAACTCACAGGGTCCGAGACCCAGTACTTC.